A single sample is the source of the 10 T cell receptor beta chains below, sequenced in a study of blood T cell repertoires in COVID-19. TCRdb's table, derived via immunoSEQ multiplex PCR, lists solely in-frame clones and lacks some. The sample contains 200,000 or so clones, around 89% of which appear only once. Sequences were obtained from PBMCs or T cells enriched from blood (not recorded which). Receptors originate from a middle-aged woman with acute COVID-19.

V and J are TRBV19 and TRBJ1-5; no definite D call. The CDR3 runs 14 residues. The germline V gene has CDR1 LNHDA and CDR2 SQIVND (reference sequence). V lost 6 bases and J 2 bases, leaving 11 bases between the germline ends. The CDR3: CASREGKGNQPQHF. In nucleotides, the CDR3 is TGTGCCAGTAGGGAGGGAAAAGGCAATCAGCCCCAGCATTTT.

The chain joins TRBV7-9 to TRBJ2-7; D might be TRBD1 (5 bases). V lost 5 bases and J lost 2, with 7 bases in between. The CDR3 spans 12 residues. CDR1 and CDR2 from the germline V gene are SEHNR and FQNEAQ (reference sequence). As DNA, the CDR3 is TGTGCCAGCAGCATGGACACCTACGAGCAGTACGTC. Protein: CASSMDTYEQYV.

The CDR3 nucleotides are TGTGCCAGCAGTCCGCGGAGTTTCCGGGAGCTGTTTTTT. It codes for CASSPRSFRELFF. The chain combines TRBV12-3 or TRBV12-4 with TRBJ2-2; the D is unclear. This CDR3 spans 13 amino acids. V lost 5 bases and J lost 9, with 13 bases in between.

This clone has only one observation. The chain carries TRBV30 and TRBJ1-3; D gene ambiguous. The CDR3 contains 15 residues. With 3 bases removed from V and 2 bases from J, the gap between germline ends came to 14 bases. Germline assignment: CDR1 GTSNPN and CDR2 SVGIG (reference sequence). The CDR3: CAWSPVPGTGNTIYF. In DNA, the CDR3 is TGTGCCTGGAGCCCCGTGCCGGGGACTGGAAACACCATATATTTT.

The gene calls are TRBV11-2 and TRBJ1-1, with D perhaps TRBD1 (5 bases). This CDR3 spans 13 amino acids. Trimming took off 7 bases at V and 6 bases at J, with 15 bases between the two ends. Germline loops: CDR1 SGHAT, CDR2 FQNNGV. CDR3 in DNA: TGTGCCAGCATCAACGGGGGGGGATCTGAAGCTTTCTTT. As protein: CASINGGGSEAFF.

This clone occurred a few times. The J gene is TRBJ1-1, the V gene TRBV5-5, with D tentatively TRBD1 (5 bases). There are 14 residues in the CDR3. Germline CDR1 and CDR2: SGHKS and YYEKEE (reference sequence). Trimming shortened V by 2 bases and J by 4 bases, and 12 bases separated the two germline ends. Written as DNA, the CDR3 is TGTGCCAGCAGCTTCCTGACAGTTGGCACTGAAGCTTTCTTT. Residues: CASSFLTVGTEAFF.

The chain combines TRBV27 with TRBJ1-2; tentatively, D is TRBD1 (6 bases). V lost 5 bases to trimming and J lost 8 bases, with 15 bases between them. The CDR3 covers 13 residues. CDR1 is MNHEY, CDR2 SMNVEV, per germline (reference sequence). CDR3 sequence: CASSQQGHYGYTF. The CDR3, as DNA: TGTGCCAGCAGTCAACAGGGACATTACGGCTACACCTTC.

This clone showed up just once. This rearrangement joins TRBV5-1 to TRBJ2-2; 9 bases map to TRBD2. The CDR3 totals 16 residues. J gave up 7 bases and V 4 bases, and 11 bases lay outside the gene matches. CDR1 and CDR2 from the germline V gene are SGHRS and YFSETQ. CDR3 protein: CASSPRGSGGHGELFF. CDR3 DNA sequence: TGCGCCAGCAGCCCCCGGGGTAGCGGGGGTCACGGGGAGCTGTTTTTT. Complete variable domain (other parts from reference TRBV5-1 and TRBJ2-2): KAGVTQTPRYLIKTRGQQVTLSCSPISGHRSVSWYQQTPGQGLQFLFEYFSETQRNKGNFPGRFSGRQFSNSRSEMNVSTLELGDSALYLCASSPRGSGGHGELFFGEGSRLTVL.

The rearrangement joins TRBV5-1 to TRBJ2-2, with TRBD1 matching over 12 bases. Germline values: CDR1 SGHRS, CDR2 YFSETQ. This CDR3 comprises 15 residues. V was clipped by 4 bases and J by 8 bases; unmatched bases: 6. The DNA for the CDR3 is TGCGCCAGCAGCCTGGGACAGGGGGCGAGAGGGGAGCTGTTTTTT. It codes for CASSLGQGARGELFF. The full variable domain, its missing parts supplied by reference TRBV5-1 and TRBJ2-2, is KAGVTQTPRYLIKTRGQQVTLSCSPISGHRSVSWYQQTPGQGLQFLFEYFSETQRNKGNFPGRFSGRQFSNSRSEMNVSTLELGDSALYLCASSLGQGARGELFFGEGSRLTVL.

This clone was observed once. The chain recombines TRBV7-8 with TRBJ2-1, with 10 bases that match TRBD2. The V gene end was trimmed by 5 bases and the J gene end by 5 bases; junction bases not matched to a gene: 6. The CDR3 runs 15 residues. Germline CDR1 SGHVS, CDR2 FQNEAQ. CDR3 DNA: TGTGCCAGCAGCCAGCGGGGGGGGCTTAACAATGAGCAGTTCTTC. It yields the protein CASSQRGGLNNEQFF.